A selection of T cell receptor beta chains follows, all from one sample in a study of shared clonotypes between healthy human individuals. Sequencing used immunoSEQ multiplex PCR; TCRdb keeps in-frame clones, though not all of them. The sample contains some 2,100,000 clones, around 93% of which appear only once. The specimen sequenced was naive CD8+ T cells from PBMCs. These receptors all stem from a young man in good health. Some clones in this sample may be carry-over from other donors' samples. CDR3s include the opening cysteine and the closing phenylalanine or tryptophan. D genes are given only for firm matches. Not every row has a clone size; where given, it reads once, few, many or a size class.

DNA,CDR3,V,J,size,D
TGCGCCAGCAGCATAAATTCCGGGGAGCTGTTTTTT,CASSINSGELFF,TRBV5-1,TRBJ2-2,-,-
TGTGCCAGCAGCTTAGGGGGGGATAGGACTGAAGCTTTCTTT,CASSLGGDRTEAFF,TRBV7-8,TRBJ1-1,-,-
TGCGCCAGCAGCCAAGATGTGACCGTTAGCACAGATACGCAGTATTTT,CASSQDVTVSTDTQYF,TRBV4-1,TRBJ2-3,-,-
TGTGCCAGCAGTTTAGGGGAGAGCACCTACAATGAGCAGTTCTTC,CASSLGESTYNEQFF,TRBV28,TRBJ2-1,-,-
TGTGCCAGCAGCACCAGCGGGAGCATCGGCTACGAGCAGTACTTC,CASSTSGSIGYEQYF,TRBV7-6,TRBJ2-7,-,TRBD2
TGTGCCAGCAGCCAGGGGAGGTTTGAGCAGTTCTTC,CASSQGRFEQFF,TRBV14,TRBJ2-1,-,-
TGCGCCAGCAGCCAAGACGCCTCCTGGACAGGGGAGGTGGCTACTAACTATGGCTACACCTTC,CASSQDASWTGEVATNYGYTF,TRBV4-3,TRBJ1-2,-,TRBD1
TGTGCCAGCAGTGCCGGGACAGGGGGTCTCTACGAGCAGTACTTC,CASSAGTGGLYEQYF,TRBV6-5,TRBJ2-7,-,TRBD1
TGTGCCAGCAGTGCCTCGGGTCTGAACACTGAAGCTTTCTTT,CASSASGLNTEAFF,TRBV6-4,TRBJ1-1,-,-
TGTGCCAGCAGCGGGTTAGAGGGGCAGAGCACAGATACGCAGTATTTT,CASSGLEGQSTDTQYF,TRBV9,TRBJ2-3,-,-
TGCGCCAGCAGCTTGGCTTCCCGGGCCACTTCGAACACCGGGGAGCTGTTTTTT,CASSLASRATSNTGELFF,TRBV5-1,TRBJ2-2,-,-
TGTGCCAGCAGCTTAACCAGGGGCTCTGGAAACACCATATATTTT,CASSLTRGSGNTIYF,TRBV7-8,TRBJ1-3,-,-
TGTGCCAGCAGTTACGGACTGCGGGAGACCCAGTACTTC,CASSYGLRETQYF,TRBV6-6,TRBJ2-5,-,-
TGCGCCAGCAGCTTGGCTGGACAGGGCCCCCCGGATACGCAGTATTTT,CASSLAGQGPPDTQYF,TRBV5-1,TRBJ2-3,once,TRBD1
TGTGCCAGCAACCGACAGGGGGCGATCTCAGATACGCAGTATTTT,CASNRQGAISDTQYF,TRBV9,TRBJ2-3,-,TRBD1
TGTGCCAGCAGCCCCCCCTTCGGGAACTACGAGCAGTACTTC,CASSPPFGNYEQYF,TRBV13,TRBJ2-7,-,-
TGTGCCAGCAGCTTAGGTGGACTAGCGGGAAACAATGAGCAGTTCTTC,CASSLGGLAGNNEQFF,TRBV7-8,TRBJ2-1,-,TRBD2
TGTGCCAGCAGCGAAGGGGACAGGCCTAATGAAAAACTGTTTTTT,CASSEGDRPNEKLFF,TRBV9,TRBJ1-4,-,TRBD1
TGTGCCAGCAGCTCCACTAGCGGAACCTACAATGAGCAGTTCTTC,CASSSTSGTYNEQFF,TRBV7-9,TRBJ2-1,-,TRBD2
TGCGCCAGCAGCCACGGACTAGCGGGAGCATTCAATGAGCAGTTCTTC,CASSHGLAGAFNEQFF,TRBV4-1,TRBJ2-1,-,TRBD2
TGTGCCAGCAGTTTATCCCCCCGGCAACGGGCGGGAGGGAAGAGAACGCAGTATTTT,CASSLSPRQRAGGKRTQYF,TRBV27,TRBJ2-3,-,TRBD2
TGTGCCAGCAGCCAAGATACGTGGACTGAAGCTTTCTTT,CASSQDTWTEAFF,TRBV14,TRBJ1-1,-,-
TGTGCCAGCAGTGTTTCAGGGGGTAGCTCCTACAATGAGCAGTTCTTC,CASSVSGGSSYNEQFF,TRBV27,TRBJ2-1,-,TRBD1
TGTGCCAGCAGTGCAGGGGCACAGCCCCAGCATTTT,CASSAGAQPQHF,TRBV25-1,TRBJ1-5,-,-
TGTGCCAGTATCCGGGACAACGAGGAGACCCAGTACTTC,CASIRDNEETQYF,TRBV7-9,TRBJ2-5,-,-
TGTGCCAGCAGTTACGGGGAATCGTGGGAGCAGTACTTC,CASSYGESWEQYF,TRBV6-5,TRBJ2-7,-,-
TGTGCCAGCAGCTTACTGGGGGGCAATGAGCAGTTCTTC,CASSLLGGNEQFF,TRBV7-3,TRBJ2-1,-,-
TGTGCCAGCAGCTTCACGATGTCACTAGCGGGGAGGCGGGGCACAGATACGCAGTATTTT,CASSFTMSLAGRRGTDTQYF,TRBV7-3,TRBJ2-3,-,TRBD2
TGCGCCAGCAGCTTGCAACAGTATAGTGTAGCCACTGAAGCTTTCTTT,CASSLQQYSVATEAFF,TRBV5-1,TRBJ1-1,-,-
TGTGCCATCAGCCCCAGCGGGAGACAAATCTACGAGCAGTACTTC,CAISPSGRQIYEQYF,TRBV10-3,TRBJ2-7,-,TRBD2
TGTGCCAGCAGCTTGGATCGGGGGCGAGGCAATCAGCCCCAGCATTTT,CASSLDRGRGNQPQHF,TRBV5-8,TRBJ1-5,-,-
TGTGCCAGCAGTCTTTTTCAGGGGCGCAATCAGCCCCAGCATTTT,CASSLFQGRNQPQHF,TRBV27,TRBJ1-5,-,-
TGTGCCAGCTCTCGGGAGGTGGGCTACGAGCAGTACTTC,CASSREVGYEQYF,TRBV18,TRBJ2-7,once,TRBD2
TGTGCCAGCACCCCGATGGGGTCCGGGCAGCCCCAGCATTTT,CASTPMGSGQPQHF,TRBV2,TRBJ1-5,-,-
TGTGCCAGCGTAGCGGGAGGGCAAGAGACCCAGTACTTC,CASVAGGQETQYF,TRBV2,TRBJ2-5,-,TRBD2